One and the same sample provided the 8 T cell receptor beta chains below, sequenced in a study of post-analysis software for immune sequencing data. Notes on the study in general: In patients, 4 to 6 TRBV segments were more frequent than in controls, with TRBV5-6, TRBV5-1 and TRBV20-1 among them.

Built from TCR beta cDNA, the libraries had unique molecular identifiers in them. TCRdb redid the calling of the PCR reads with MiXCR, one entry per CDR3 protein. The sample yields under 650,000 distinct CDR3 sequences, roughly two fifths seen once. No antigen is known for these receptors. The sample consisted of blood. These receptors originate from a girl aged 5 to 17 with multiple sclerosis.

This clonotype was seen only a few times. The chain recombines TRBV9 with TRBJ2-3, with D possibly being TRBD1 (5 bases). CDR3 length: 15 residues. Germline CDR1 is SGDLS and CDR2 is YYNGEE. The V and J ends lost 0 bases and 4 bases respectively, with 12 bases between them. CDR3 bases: TGTGCCAGCAGCGTAGAGCAGGGTACAGCAGATACGCAGTATTTT. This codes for CASSVEQGTADTQYF.

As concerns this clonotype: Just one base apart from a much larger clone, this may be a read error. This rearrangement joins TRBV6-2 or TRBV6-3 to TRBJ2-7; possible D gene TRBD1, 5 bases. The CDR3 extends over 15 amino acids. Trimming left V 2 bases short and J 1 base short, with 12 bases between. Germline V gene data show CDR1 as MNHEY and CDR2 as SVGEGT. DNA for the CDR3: TGTGCCAGCAGTTACCCGGACACGCCTTCCTACGAGCAGTACTTC. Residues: CASSYPDTPSYEQYF.

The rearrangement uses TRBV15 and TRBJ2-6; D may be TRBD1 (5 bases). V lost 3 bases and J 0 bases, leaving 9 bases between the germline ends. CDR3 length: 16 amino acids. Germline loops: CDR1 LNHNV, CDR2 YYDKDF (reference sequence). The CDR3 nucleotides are TGTGCCACCAGCAGCAGGGTTAGCTCTGGGGCCAACGTCCTGACTTTC. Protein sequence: CATSSRVSSGANVLTF.

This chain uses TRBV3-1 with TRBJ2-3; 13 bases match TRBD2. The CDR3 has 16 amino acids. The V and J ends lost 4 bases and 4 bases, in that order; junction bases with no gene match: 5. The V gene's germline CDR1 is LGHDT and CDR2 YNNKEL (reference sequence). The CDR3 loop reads CASSPTSGGAPDTQYF. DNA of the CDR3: TGTGCCAGCAGCCCAACTAGCGGGGGGGCCCCAGATACGCAGTATTTT.

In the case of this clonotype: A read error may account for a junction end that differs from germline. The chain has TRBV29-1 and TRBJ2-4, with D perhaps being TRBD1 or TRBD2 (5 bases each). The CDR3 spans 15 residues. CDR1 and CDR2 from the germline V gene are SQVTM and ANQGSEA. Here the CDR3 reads CSVEDRGFVKNIQCF. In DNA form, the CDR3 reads TGCAGCGTTGAAGATCGGGGCTTTGTCAAAAACATTCAGTGCTTC.

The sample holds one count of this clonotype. DNA for the CDR3: TGTGCCAGCAGCTTAGGAGGGCAGGGGCATTCACCCCTCCACTTT. Residues: CASSLGGQGHSPLHF. The chain links TRBV7-2 to TRBJ1-6, with D possibly being TRBD1 (6 bases). V lost 1 base and J 8 bases, leaving 12 bases between the germline ends. CDR1 is SGHTA, CDR2 FQGNSA, per germline. The CDR3 is 15 residues long.

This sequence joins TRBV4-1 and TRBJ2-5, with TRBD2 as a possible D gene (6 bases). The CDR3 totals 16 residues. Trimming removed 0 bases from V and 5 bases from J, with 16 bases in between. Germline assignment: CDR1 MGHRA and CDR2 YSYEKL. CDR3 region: CASSQEYSGLWETQYF. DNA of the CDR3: TGCGCCAGCAGCCAAGAGTACAGCGGGCTGTGGGAGACCCAGTACTTC.

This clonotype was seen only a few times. The CDR3 DNA follows: TGTGCCAGCAGCCTACAGGGACTAGCGAAACACGAGCAGTACTTC. Residues: CASSLQGLAKHEQYF. This sequence joins TRBV9 and TRBJ2-7; 10 nucleotides align to TRBD2. Germline lookup yields CDR1 SGDLS and CDR2 YYNGEE. The CDR3 extends over 15 amino acids. J lost 5 bases, V lost 4 bases, and 9 bases had no gene match.